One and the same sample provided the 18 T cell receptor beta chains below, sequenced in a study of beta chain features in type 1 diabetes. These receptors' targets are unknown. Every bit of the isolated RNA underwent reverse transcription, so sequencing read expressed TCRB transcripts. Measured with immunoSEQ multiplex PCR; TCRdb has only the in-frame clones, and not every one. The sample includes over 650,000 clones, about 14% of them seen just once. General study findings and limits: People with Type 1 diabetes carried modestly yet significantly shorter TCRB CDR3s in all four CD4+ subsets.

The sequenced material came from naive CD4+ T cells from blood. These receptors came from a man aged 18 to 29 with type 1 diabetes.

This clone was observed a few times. The CDR3 DNA reads TGTGCCAGTGGTGATAGGACAGGCGCTAACTATGGCTACACCTTC. It codes for CASGDRTGANYGYTF. The chain employs TRBV6-5 and TRBJ1-2, with 7 bases lining up with TRBD1. CDR3 size: 15 residues. Germline V gives CDR1 MNHEY, CDR2 SVGAGI. The V and J ends lost 9 bases and 0 bases, in that order; junction bases with no gene match: 10.

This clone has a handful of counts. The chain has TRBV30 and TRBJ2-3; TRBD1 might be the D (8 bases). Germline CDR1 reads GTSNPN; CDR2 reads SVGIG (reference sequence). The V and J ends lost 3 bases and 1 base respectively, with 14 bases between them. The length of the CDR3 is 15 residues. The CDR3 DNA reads TGTGCCTGGAGGGGGGGGACAGGACGCACAGATACGCAGTATTTT. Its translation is CAWRGGTGRTDTQYF.

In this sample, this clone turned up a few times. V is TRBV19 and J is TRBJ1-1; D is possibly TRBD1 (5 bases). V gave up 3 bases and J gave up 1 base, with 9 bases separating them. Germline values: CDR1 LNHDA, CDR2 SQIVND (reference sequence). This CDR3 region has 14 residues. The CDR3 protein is CASSIARANTEAFF. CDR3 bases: TGTGCCAGTAGTATTGCCAGGGCGAACACTGAAGCTTTCTTT.

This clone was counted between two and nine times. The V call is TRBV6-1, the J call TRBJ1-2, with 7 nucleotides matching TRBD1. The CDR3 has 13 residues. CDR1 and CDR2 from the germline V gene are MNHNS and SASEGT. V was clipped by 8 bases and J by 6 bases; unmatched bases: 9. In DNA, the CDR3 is TGTGCCAGCCGAGCGACAGGGATGGATGGCTACACCTTC. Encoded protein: CASRATGMDGYTF.

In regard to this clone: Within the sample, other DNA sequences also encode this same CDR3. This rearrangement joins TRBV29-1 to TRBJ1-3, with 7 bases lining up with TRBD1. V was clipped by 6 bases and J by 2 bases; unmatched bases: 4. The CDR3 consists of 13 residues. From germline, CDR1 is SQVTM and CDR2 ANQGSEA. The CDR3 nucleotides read TGCAGCGTCGTCGACAGGGCTGGAAACACCATATATTTT. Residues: CSVVDRAGNTIYF. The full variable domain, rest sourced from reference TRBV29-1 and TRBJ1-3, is SAVISQKPSRDICQRGTSLTIQCQVDSQVTMMFWYRQQPGQSLTLIATANQGSEATYESGFVIDKFPISRPNLTFSTLTVSNMSPEDSSIYLCSVVDRAGNTIYFGEGSWLTVV.

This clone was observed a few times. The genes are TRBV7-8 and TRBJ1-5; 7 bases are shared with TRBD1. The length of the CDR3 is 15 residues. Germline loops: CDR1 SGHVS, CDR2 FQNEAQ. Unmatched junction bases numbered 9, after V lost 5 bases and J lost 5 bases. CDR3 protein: CASSVTGVVDQPQHF. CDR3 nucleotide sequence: TGTGCCAGCAGCGTCACAGGGGTTGTCGATCAGCCCCAGCATTTT.

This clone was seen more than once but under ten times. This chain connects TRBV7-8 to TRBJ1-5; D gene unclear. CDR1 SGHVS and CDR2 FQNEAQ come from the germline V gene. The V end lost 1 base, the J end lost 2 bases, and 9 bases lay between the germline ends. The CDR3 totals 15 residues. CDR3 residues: CASSLDRRGNQPQHF. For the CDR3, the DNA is TGTGCCAGCAGCTTAGACCGGCGGGGCAATCAGCCCCAGCATTTT.

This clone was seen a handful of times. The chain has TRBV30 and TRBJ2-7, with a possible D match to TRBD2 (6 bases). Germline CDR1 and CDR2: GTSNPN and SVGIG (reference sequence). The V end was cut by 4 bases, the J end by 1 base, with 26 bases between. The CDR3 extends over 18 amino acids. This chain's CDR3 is CAWTEGGLGPGVSYEQYF. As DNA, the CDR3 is TGTGCCTGGACCGAGGGCGGATTAGGTCCGGGAGTATCCTACGAGCAGTACTTC.

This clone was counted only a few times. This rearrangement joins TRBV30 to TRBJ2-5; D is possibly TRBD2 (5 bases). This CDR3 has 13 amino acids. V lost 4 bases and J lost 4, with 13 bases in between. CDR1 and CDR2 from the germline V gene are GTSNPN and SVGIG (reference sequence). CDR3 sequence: CAWNVGERETQYF. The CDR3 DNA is TGTGCCTGGAATGTCGGGGAACGAGAGACCCAGTACTTC.

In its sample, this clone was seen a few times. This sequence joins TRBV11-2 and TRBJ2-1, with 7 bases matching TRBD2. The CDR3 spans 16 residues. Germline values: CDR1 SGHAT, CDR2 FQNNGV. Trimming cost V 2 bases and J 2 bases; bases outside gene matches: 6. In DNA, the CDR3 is TGTGCCAGCAGCTTACGCCTAGCGGAAACCTACAATGAGCAGTTCTTC. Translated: CASSLRLAETYNEQFF.

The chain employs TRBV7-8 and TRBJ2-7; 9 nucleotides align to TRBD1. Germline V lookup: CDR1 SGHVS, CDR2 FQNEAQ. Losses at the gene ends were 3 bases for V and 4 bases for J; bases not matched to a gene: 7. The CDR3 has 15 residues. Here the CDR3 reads CASSFRDRDLYEQYF. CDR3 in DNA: TGTGCCAGCAGCTTTAGGGACAGGGACCTATACGAGCAGTACTTC.

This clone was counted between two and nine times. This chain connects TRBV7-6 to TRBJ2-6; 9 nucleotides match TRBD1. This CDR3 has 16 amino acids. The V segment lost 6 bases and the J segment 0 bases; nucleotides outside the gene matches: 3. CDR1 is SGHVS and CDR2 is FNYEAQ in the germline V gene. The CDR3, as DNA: TGTGCCAGCAGACAGGACAGGGGCTCTGGGGCCAACGTCCTGACTTTC. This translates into CASRQDRGSGANVLTF.

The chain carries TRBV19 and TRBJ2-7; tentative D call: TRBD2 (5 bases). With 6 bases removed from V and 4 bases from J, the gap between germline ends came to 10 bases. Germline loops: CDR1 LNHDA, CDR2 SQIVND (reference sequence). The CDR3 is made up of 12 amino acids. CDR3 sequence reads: CASSLGGYEQYF. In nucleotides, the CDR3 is TGTGCCAGTAGCCTCGGAGGTTACGAGCAGTACTTC.

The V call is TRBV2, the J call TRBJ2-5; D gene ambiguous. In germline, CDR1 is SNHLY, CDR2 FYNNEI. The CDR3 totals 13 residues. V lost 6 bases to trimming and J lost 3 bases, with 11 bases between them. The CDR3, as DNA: TGTGCCAGCAGCGAATGGGTAAAAGAGACCCAGTACTTC. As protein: CASSEWVKETQYF.

The CDR3 loop is CASSQDLPGRAFF. CDR3 bases: TGTGCCAGCAGCCAAGACCTGCCGGGGCGAGCTTTCTTT. The chain couples TRBV14 to TRBJ1-1; tentatively, D is TRBD1 (5 bases). The CDR3 sequence is 13 residues long. V lost 0 bases to trimming and J lost 10 bases, with 12 bases between them. Germline CDR1 and CDR2: SGHDN and FVKESK.

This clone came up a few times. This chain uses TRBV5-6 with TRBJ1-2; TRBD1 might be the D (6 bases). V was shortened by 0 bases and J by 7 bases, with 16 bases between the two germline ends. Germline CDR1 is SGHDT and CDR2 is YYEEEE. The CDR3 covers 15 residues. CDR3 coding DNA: TGTGCCAGCAGCTTGGTTGGACAGTTAACAAGTGGCTACACCTTC. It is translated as CASSLVGQLTSGYTF.

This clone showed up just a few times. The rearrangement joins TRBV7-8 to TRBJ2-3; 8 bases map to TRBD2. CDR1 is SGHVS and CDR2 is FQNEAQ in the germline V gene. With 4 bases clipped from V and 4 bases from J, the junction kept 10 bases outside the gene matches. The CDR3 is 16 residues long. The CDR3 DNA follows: TGTGCCAGCAGCTACTTGGCGGGGGGCCGGGCAGATACGCAGTATTTT. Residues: CASSYLAGGRADTQYF.

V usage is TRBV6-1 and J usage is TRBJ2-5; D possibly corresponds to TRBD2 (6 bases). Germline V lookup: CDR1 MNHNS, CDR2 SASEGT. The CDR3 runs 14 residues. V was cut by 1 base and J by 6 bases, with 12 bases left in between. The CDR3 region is CASSEGGTEKTQYF. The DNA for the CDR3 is TGTGCCAGCAGTGAAGGCGGGACTGAAAAGACCCAGTACTTC.